This T cell receptor beta chain came from a study of cytomegalovirus exposure and HLA in healthy donors. The CDR3 consists of 15 residues. After removal of 5 bases from V and 4 bases from J, the junction contained 9 bases not matched to a gene. Germline CDR1 SNHLY, CDR2 FYNNEI. Clones were sequenced by immunoSEQ multiplex PCR, and TCRdb holds only the in-frame ones, with some missing. The table shows 100,000 to 150,000 clones, with about 91% occurring only once. Separation from the roughly 670-subject first cohort characterized the roughly 110-subject validation cohort, to which the donors belonged. About this clone: Its target is unknown.

Findings and caveats of the study: In vitro assays verified that a few CMV-associated chains recognized CMV antigens specifically.

The sequencing input was PBMCs. The receptor comes from a woman younger than 35 in good health and CMV-seronegative. The V and J genes are TRBV2 and TRBJ2-5, with 8 bases fitting TRBD2. CDR3 sequence reads: CASSSGGAGGETQYF. The CDR3 nucleotides read TGTGCCAGCAGTTCCGGGGGGGCCGGAGGAGAGACCCAGTACTTC.